The 18 T cell receptor beta chains reported below all come from one sample, sequenced in a study of T cell responses to AZD1222 COVID-19 vaccine. Assay used: immunoSEQ multiplex PCR; TCRdb lists only in-frame clones, some missing. The data show 95,000 to 150,000 clones, roughly nine tenths seen once. Sample: peripheral blood, taken on day 0 of AZD1222 vaccination. These receptors all stem from an adult in good health.

This chain connects TRBV5-4 to TRBJ1-2, with 8 bases matching TRBD1. The trim removed 5 bases at V and 4 bases at J, leaving 4 bases unmatched. Germline-derived CDR1 and CDR2 are SGHNT and YYREEE (reference sequence). The CDR3 consists of 13 residues. This CDR3 is CASSLTGAYGYTF. In nucleotides, the CDR3 is TGTGCCAGCAGTTTGACAGGGGCCTATGGCTACACCTTC.

The chain joins TRBV7-2 to TRBJ2-7; perhaps D is TRBD1 or TRBD2 (5 bases each). CDR1 is SGHTA and CDR2 is FQGNSA in the germline V gene. This CDR3 is built from 15 residues. V was shortened by 3 bases and J by 5 bases, with 17 bases between the two germline ends. The CDR3 loop reads CASSFGTVWVDEQYF. CDR3 sequence (DNA): TGTGCCAGCAGCTTCGGGACCGTCTGGGTTGACGAGCAGTACTTC. The complete variable domain, with remaining parts taken from reference TRBV7-2 and TRBJ2-7, reads GAGVSQSPSNKVTEKGKDVELRCDPISGHTALYWYRQSLGQGLEFLIYFQGNSAPDKSGLPSDRFSAERTGGSVSTLTIQRTQQEDSAVYLCASSFGTVWVDEQYFGPGTRLTVT.

This chain connects TRBV29-1 to TRBJ2-2, with D perhaps TRBD2 (7 bases). CDR3 length: 16 residues. Trimming cost V 7 bases and J 3 bases, with 21 bases left between them. Germline V CDR1 and CDR2: SQVTM, ANQGSEA. For the CDR3, the DNA is TGCAGCGCAAGGCCCACGGGGGGCATGTACACCGGGGAGCTGTTTTTT. It yields the protein CSARPTGGMYTGELFF.

V is TRBV5-1 and J is TRBJ1-1; D might be TRBD1 (5 bases). Germline values: CDR1 SGHRS, CDR2 YFSETQ. The CDR3 runs to 14 residues. V lost 1 base, J lost 0 bases, and 7 bases lay in between. In DNA form, the CDR3 reads TGCGCCAGCAGCTTGACAGGCATGAACACTGAAGCTTTCTTT. Amino acid sequence: CASSLTGMNTEAFF.

This clone occurred once. This chain uses TRBV6-5 with TRBJ2-7, with D perhaps matching TRBD1 or TRBD2 (5 bases each). V lost 7 bases to trimming and J lost 3 bases, with 13 bases between them. Germline CDR1 and CDR2: MNHEY and SVGAGI. The CDR3 is made up of 13 amino acids. CDR3 in DNA: TGTGCCAGCACCCATTGGGACGGCTACGAGCAGTACTTC. Its protein is CASTHWDGYEQYF.

The chain couples TRBV20-1 to TRBJ2-6, with D tentatively TRBD1 (5 bases). Germline CDR1 reads DFQATT; CDR2 reads SNEGSKA (reference sequence). This CDR3 spans 16 amino acids. V was shortened by 3 bases and J by 0 bases, with 12 bases between the two germline ends. Here the CDR3 reads CSASLGHLSGANVLTF. CDR3 nucleotide sequence: TGCAGTGCTAGTTTGGGGCACCTCTCTGGGGCCAACGTCCTGACTTTC.

The V and J genes are TRBV10-3 and TRBJ1-5, with no clear D. The CDR3 has 15 amino acids. Between the trimmed V and J ends, which lost 3 bases and 7 bases, there was a span of 16 bases. Germline V lookup: CDR1 ENHRY, CDR2 SYGVKD. DNA for the CDR3: TGTGCCATCAGTGACCCCACCTGGGGTGGACAGCCCCAGCATTTT. Translated: CAISDPTWGGQPQHF.

V usage is TRBV10-3 and J usage is TRBJ2-7, with D perhaps given as TRBD1 or TRBD2 (5 bases each). The CDR3 is 17 residues long. Trimming took off 3 bases at V and 1 base at J, with 19 bases between the two ends. Germline V gene data show CDR1 as ENHRY and CDR2 as SYGVKD. CDR3 nucleotides: TGTGCCATCAGTGATTCCCCCGGGGCCCTCCCTTCCTACGAGCAGTACTTC. It yields the protein CAISDSPGALPSYEQYF.

This chain uses TRBV5-1 with TRBJ1-6; 11 nucleotides agree with TRBD1. Per germline, CDR1 SGHRS and CDR2 YFSETQ. This CDR3 has 16 residues. V was clipped by 3 bases and J by 9 bases; unmatched bases: 8. CDR3 nucleotides: TGCGCCAGCAGCTCTACCGGGACAGGGGGAGGTTCACCCCTCCACTTT. It translates to CASSSTGTGGGSPLHF.

The rearrangement links TRBV7-2 to TRBJ1-5; D remains unclear. The V end lost 2 bases, the J end lost 2 bases, and 10 bases lay between the germline ends. The CDR3 extends over 15 amino acids. Germline values: CDR1 SGHTA, CDR2 FQGNSA. The CDR3: CASSLMGRRNQPQHF. CDR3 sequence (DNA): TGTGCCAGCAGCTTAATGGGGAGGCGCAATCAGCCCCAGCATTTT.

This clone is a singleton in its sample. This rearrangement joins TRBV5-4 to TRBJ1-3, with TRBD1 as a possible D gene (5 bases). The CDR3 length is 12 residues. In germline, CDR1 is SGHNT, CDR2 YYREEE (reference sequence). The germline V and J ends were trimmed by 2 bases and 7 bases, with 7 bases remaining between them. The CDR3 here is CASSFQGNTIYF. The CDR3 DNA is TGTGCCAGCAGCTTCCAGGGTAACACCATATATTTT.

The V and J genes are TRBV28 and TRBJ2-1; 10 nucleotides align to TRBD2. V lost 5 bases, J lost 3 bases, and 4 bases stayed unmatched. Germline CDR1 and CDR2: MDHEN and SYDVKM. CDR3 length: 15 residues. DNA of the CDR3: TGTGCCAGCAGTCTAGCGGGAGTGGTCTACAATGAGCAGTTCTTC. It yields the protein CASSLAGVVYNEQFF.

The chain uses TRBV19 and TRBJ1-1; no clear D. The CDR3 has 15 residues. V was cut by 7 bases and J by 0 bases, with 15 bases left in between. Germline CDR1 reads LNHDA; CDR2 reads SQIVND (reference sequence). CDR3 sequence (DNA): TGTGCCAGTACCTCGATAGTGACAATGAACACTGAAGCTTTCTTT. It yields the protein CASTSIVTMNTEAFF.

V gene TRBV7-6 combines with J gene TRBJ1-4, with 7 bases lining up with TRBD1. V lost 8 bases, J lost 5 bases, and 5 bases stayed unmatched. The CDR3 loop spans 13 amino acids. In germline, CDR1 is SGHVS, CDR2 FNYEAQ. Written as DNA, the CDR3 is TGTGCCAGCGGGGACAGATCAAATGAAAAACTGTTTTTT. It is translated as CASGDRSNEKLFF.

This clone was detected a few times. The chain joins TRBV5-1 to TRBJ1-3; 9 bases line up with TRBD1. Germline CDR1 and CDR2: SGHRS and YFSETQ. This CDR3 is 16 amino acids long. Trimming at V came to 0 bases and at J to 4 bases, leaving 5 bases not matched to a gene. CDR3 coding DNA: TGCGCCAGCAGCTTGGCGGGACAGGGTCGGGGAAACACCATATATTTT. The encoded protein is CASSLAGQGRGNTIYF.

This clone was observed a few times. The chain joins TRBV27 to TRBJ2-7, with 7 bases fitting TRBD2. The trim removed 2 bases at V and 3 bases at J, leaving 7 bases unmatched. Germline V gene lookup returns CDR1 MNHEY and CDR2 SMNVEV (reference sequence). This CDR3 spans 15 amino acids. The CDR3 DNA follows: TGTGCCAGCAGTTTACGGCGGGAGCGTCGCTACGAGCAGTACTTC. Translation gives CASSLRRERRYEQYF.

This clone was observed once. This chain uses TRBV5-5 with TRBJ2-1, with D perhaps TRBD2 (7 bases). This CDR3 is built from 15 residues. The V gene's germline CDR1 is SGHKS and CDR2 YYEKEE (reference sequence). V shed 6 bases and J shed 7 bases, with 20 bases lying between them. CDR3 sequence: CASTPGGGQMNEQFF. In DNA form, the CDR3 reads TGTGCCAGCACCCCTGGGGGGGGGCAAATGAATGAGCAGTTCTTC. Full variable domain (outside the CDR3, taken from reference TRBV5-5 and TRBJ2-1): DAGVTQSPTHLIKTRGQQVTLRCSPISGHKSVSWYQQVLGQGPQFIFQYYEKEERGRGNFPDRFSARQFPNYSSELNVNALLLGDSALYLCASTPGGGQMNEQFFGPGTRLTVL.

The chain is built from TRBV28 and TRBJ1-4, with D possibly being TRBD1 (5 bases). Germline values: CDR1 MDHEN, CDR2 SYDVKM. This CDR3 comprises 15 residues. The ends were cut back, 6 bases at V and 7 bases at J, with 18 bases in the middle. The DNA for the CDR3 is TGTGCCAGCAGCCCGACAGCCTGGGCGGTTGAAAAACTGTTTTTT. The encoded protein is CASSPTAWAVEKLFF.